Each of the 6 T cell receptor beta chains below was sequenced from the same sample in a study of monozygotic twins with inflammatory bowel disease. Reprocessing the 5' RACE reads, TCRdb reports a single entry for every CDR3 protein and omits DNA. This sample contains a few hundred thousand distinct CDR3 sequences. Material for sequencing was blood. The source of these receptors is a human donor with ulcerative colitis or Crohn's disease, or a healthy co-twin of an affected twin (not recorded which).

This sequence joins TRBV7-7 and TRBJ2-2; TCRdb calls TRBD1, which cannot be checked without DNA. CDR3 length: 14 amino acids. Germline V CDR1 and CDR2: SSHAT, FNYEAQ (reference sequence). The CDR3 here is CASSLVEGTGELFF.

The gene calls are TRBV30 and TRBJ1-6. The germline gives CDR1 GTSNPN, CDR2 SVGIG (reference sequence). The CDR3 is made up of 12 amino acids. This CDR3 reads CAWSVLGSPLHF.

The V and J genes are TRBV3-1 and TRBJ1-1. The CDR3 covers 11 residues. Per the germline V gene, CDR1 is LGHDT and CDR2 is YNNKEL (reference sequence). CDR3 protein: CASRRETEAFF.

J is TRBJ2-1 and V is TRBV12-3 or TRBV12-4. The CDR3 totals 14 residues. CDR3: CASSFSGDGNEQFF.

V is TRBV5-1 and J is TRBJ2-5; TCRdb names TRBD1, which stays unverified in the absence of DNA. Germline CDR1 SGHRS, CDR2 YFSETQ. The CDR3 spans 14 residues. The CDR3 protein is CASSKDRPQETQYF.

The CDR3 sequence is CASSQDYSSYEQYF. The V and J genes are TRBV3-1 and TRBJ2-7. The germline gives CDR1 LGHDT, CDR2 YNNKEL (reference sequence). This CDR3 region has 14 residues.